This T cell receptor (beta chain) stems from a study of CD8 T cells in ankylosing spondylitis. The study's findings and limits: According to the report, clones linked to the disease were significantly enriched in matched synovial fluid samples taken from ankylosing spondylitis patients. Disease-linked clones had a CD8+ phenotype and relatively low frequency in peripheral blood.

This clonotype was observed a handful of times. What it recognizes is unknown. Quantitative 5'-RACE was performed with molecular barcodes, and it yielded the TCR beta libraries. In TCRdb, the 5' RACE reads were re-called with MiXCR into one record per CDR3 protein. The sample has about 33,000 distinct CDR3 sequences; more than 13% are singletons. V shed 0 bases and J 2 bases; nucleotides not matched to a gene: 4. CDR3 length: 16 amino acids. The germline V gene encodes CDR1 SGHTA and CDR2 FQGNSA. This receptor was identified in a male donor with ankylosing spondylitis or in good health (not recorded which). Sequencing input: blood. The rearrangement uses TRBV7-2 and TRBJ2-3; TRBD1 aligns across 8 bases. The CDR3 loop reads CASSLAGTGYTDTQYF. CDR3 in DNA: TGTGCCAGCAGCTTAGCCGGGACAGGCTACACAGATACGCAGTATTTT.